This TCR beta chain was sequenced for a study of cytomegalovirus exposure and HLA in healthy donors. Looking at the study overall: Later analysis reported that the roughly 130 validation repertoires shared the platform of the 500 to 850 first-cohort repertoires.

Study-wide results and caveats: Cytomegalovirus-associated status was assigned to 164 TCR beta chains. Within the 130 or so validation repertoires, first-cohort TCR clusters tended to co-occur, according to a later analysis.

These donors were members of the approximately 120-subject validation cohort, a group separate from the roughly 670-subject first cohort. Points on this clone: Its target is unknown.

Using immunoSEQ multiplex PCR, the repertoire was profiled, and TCRdb retains in-frame clones only, with some absent. The sample lists 150,000 or so clones, about 90% occurring once. Germline values: CDR1 SNHLY, CDR2 FYNNEI. The CDR3 is 19 residues long. With 6 bases clipped from V and 5 bases from J, the junction kept 16 bases outside the gene matches. The clonotype originates from a young woman in good health and CMV-seropositive. The chain combines TRBV2 with TRBJ2-1, with TRBD2 identical over 13 bases. Source material: PBMCs. The CDR3 region is CASSGTSPLLAGGNNEQFF. For the CDR3, the DNA is TGTGCCAGCAGCGGCACTTCTCCACTACTAGCGGGAGGGAACAATGAGCAGTTCTTC.